One sample yielded the 19 T cell receptor beta chains listed below, sequenced in a study of blood T cell repertoires in COVID-19. Libraries were prepared by immunoSEQ multiplex PCR; TCRdb keeps only in-frame clonotypes and omits some of them. The sample lists 140,000 to 150,000 clones; roughly 79% were seen once. The sample was peripheral blood. These TCRs come from a human donor in a cohort sampled during active COVID-19.

The gene calls are TRBV15 and TRBJ2-7; 7 bases fit TRBD1. Trimming took 4 bases from V and 4 from J; bases not matched to a gene: 13. Germline V gene data show CDR1 as LNHNV and CDR2 as YYDKDF (reference sequence). CDR3 size: 16 residues. The CDR3 protein is CATSKGALAGSYEQYF. The CDR3 DNA sequence: TGTGCCACCAGCAAGGGGGCCCTAGCTGGGTCGTACGAGCAGTACTTC.

This chain uses TRBV6-6 with TRBJ2-4; 7 nucleotides align to TRBD1. This CDR3 region has 19 residues. CDR1 is MNHNY and CDR2 is SVGAGI in the germline V gene (reference sequence). After removal of 5 bases from V and 0 bases from J, the junction contained 16 bases not matched to a gene. CDR3 nucleotide sequence: TGTGCCAGCAGTCCCCCCTCGGGACAGCTATTTCTAGCCAAAAACATTCAGTACTTC. Amino acids: CASSPPSGQLFLAKNIQYF.

This chain uses TRBV5-4 with TRBJ2-5, with unresolved D. The V gene lost 4 bases and the J gene lost 1 base, with 8 bases spanning the gap. The CDR3 totals 13 residues. CDR1 is SGHNT and CDR2 is YYREEE in the germline V gene (reference sequence). CDR3 protein: CASSQAGQETQYF. Written as DNA, the CDR3 is TGTGCCAGCAGCCAGGCCGGCCAAGAGACCCAGTACTTC.

The chain combines TRBV28 with TRBJ1-5; no clear D. The CDR3 is 14 residues long. V lost 5 bases, J lost 2 bases, and 10 bases lay in between. Germline V gene data show CDR1 as MDHEN and CDR2 as SYDVKM. The CDR3 loop is CASSRGSRNQPQHF. As DNA, the CDR3 is TGTGCCAGCAGTCGCGGTTCTCGCAATCAGCCCCAGCATTTT. The complete variable domain, with remaining parts taken from reference TRBV28 and TRBJ1-5, reads DVKVTQSSRYLVKRTGEKVFLECVQDMDHENMFWYRQDPGLGLRLIYFSYDVKMKEKGDIPEGYSVSREKKERFSLILESASTNQTSMYLCASSRGSRNQPQHFGDGTRLSIL.

This chain links TRBV6-2 or TRBV6-3 with TRBJ1-3; unclear D gene. In germline, CDR1 is MNHEY, CDR2 SVGEGT. The ends were cut back, 0 bases at V and 0 bases at J, with 12 bases in the middle. The CDR3 contains 17 residues. The CDR3 region has the DNA TGTGCCAGCAGTTACTCCAGTTCCGACACCTCTGGAAACACCATATATTTT. Amino acids: CASSYSSSDTSGNTIYF.

This chain uses TRBV11-2 with TRBJ2-1, with 7 bases identical to TRBD2. Germline CDR1 SGHAT, CDR2 FQNNGV. With 5 bases clipped from V and 2 bases from J, the junction kept 15 bases outside the gene matches. The CDR3 is 18 residues long. The CDR3 reads CASSLTTAGPPTYNEQFF. In DNA form, the CDR3 reads TGTGCCAGCAGCCTAACCACAGCGGGGCCTCCTACCTACAATGAGCAGTTCTTC.

The V gene is TRBV28, the J gene TRBJ1-5; TRBD1 matches at 8 bases. This CDR3 spans 16 amino acids. Unmatched junction bases numbered 9, after V lost 6 bases and J lost 2 bases. Germline V CDR1 and CDR2: MDHEN, SYDVKM. The CDR3 DNA reads as TGTGCCAGCAGAAATGACAGGACAGGGCGCAATCAGCCCCAGCATTTT. The encoded protein is CASRNDRTGRNQPQHF.

This clone was observed a few times. The chain recombines TRBV7-2 with TRBJ2-7, with D maybe TRBD1 (6 bases). The germline V and J ends were trimmed by 4 bases and 5 bases, with 9 bases remaining between them. The CDR3 is 12 amino acids. From germline, CDR1 is SGHTA and CDR2 FQGNSA. The CDR3 loop reads CASSSTGNEQYF. CDR3 sequence (DNA): TGTGCCAGCAGCTCTACAGGGAACGAGCAGTACTTC.

This clone was detected only a few times. This chain links TRBV29-1 with TRBJ1-5, with D tentatively TRBD1 (5 bases). The CDR3 loop spans 13 amino acids. Germline V gene sequence: CDR1 SQVTM, CDR2 ANQGSEA. Trimming pared 4 bases from V and 4 bases from J, leaving 11 bases between. This CDR3 reads CSVASPGNQPQHF. CDR3 sequence (DNA): TGCAGCGTTGCCTCTCCAGGGAATCAGCCCCAGCATTTT. The whole variable domain, filled in from reference TRBV29-1 and TRBJ1-5, reads SAVISQKPSRDICQRGTSLTIQCQVDSQVTMMFWYRQQPGQSLTLIATANQGSEATYESGFVIDKFPISRPNLTFSTLTVSNMSPEDSSIYLCSVASPGNQPQHFGDGTRLSIL.

This chain joins TRBV4-3 and TRBJ2-2; the D gene is possibly TRBD2 (6 bases). The germline gives CDR1 LGHNA, CDR2 YSLEER. This CDR3 has 15 amino acids. Between the trimmed V and J ends, which lost 1 base and 1 base, there was a span of 7 bases. In DNA, the CDR3 is TGCGCCAGCAGCCAAGTTAGCGGGAACACCGGGGAGCTGTTTTTT. Translated: CASSQVSGNTGELFF.

This chain joins TRBV7-3 and TRBJ2-1; 8 bases align to TRBD2. The V segment lost 4 bases and the J segment 8 bases; nucleotides outside the gene matches: 10. The germline CDR1 and CDR2 sequences are SGHTA and FQGTGA. The CDR3 extends over 15 amino acids. The CDR3 DNA reads TGTGCCAGCAGCTCCGGGACTAGTTTTATCGATGAGCAGTTCTTC. Amino acids: CASSSGTSFIDEQFF.

The gene calls are TRBV2 and TRBJ2-7, with no clear D. Trimming stripped 10 bases from V and 0 bases from J, with 16 bases between. This CDR3 spans 14 amino acids. CDR1 is SNHLY and CDR2 is FYNNEI in the germline V gene. The CDR3 region is CATTADTNSYEQYF. The CDR3 region has the DNA TGTGCCACCACGGCTGACACCAACTCCTACGAGCAGTACTTC.

The CDR3, as DNA: TGTGCCAGCAGTTACAGGGGATACGAGCAGTACTTC. It specifies CASSYRGYEQYF. The chain carries TRBV12-3 or TRBV12-4 and TRBJ2-7; TRBD1 matches 7 bases. V dropped 4 bases and J dropped 4; count of bases not matched to a gene: 1. The CDR3 loop spans 12 amino acids.

The V call is TRBV28, the J call TRBJ1-5; 9 positions match TRBD1. Germline trimming cut 0 bases from V and 11 bases from J; bases unmatched to any gene: 5. The CDR3 consists of 14 residues. Germline V CDR1 and CDR2: MDHEN, SYDVKM. CDR3 nucleotides: TGTGCCAGCAGTTTATGGGGACAGGGATGGTCCCAGCATTTT. Protein product: CASSLWGQGWSQHF.

The V gene is TRBV6-5, the J gene TRBJ2-7; D not certain. Germline CDR1 is MNHEY and CDR2 is SVGAGI. Trimming removed 6 bases from V and 0 bases from J, with 9 bases in between. The CDR3 spans 13 residues. CDR3 coding DNA: TGTGCCAGCAGCCGACTCAACTCCTACGAGCAGTACTTC. The encoded protein is CASSRLNSYEQYF.

V and J are TRBV28 and TRBJ2-7; TRBD2 agrees at 9 bases. The CDR3 is made up of 15 amino acids. The germline CDR1 and CDR2 sequences are MDHEN and SYDVKM. V lost 4 bases, J lost 6 bases, and 10 bases stayed unmatched. The CDR3 DNA is TGTGCCAGCAGTTCCCCGCGGGAGGGGAATAGCGAGCAGTACTTC. It codes for CASSSPREGNSEQYF.

The chain employs TRBV28 and TRBJ2-7, with TRBD2 identical over 11 bases. Germline assignment: CDR1 MDHEN and CDR2 SYDVKM. The trim removed 8 bases at V and 3 bases at J, leaving 21 bases unmatched. The CDR3 contains 19 residues. CDR3 in amino acids: CASDGGSLELAGGGYEQYF. CDR3 bases: TGTGCCAGCGACGGCGGAAGCCTCGAGCTAGCGGGAGGTGGCTACGAGCAGTACTTC.

This clone has a single count. The rearrangement links TRBV18 to TRBJ1-5, with D perhaps TRBD1 (6 bases). This CDR3 has 14 residues. Trimming cost V 3 bases and J 5 bases, with 11 bases left between them. The germline gives CDR1 KGHSH, CDR2 LQKENI. The CDR3 spells CASSPGGHDQPQHF. The CDR3 bases are TGTGCCAGCTCACCCGGGGGGCACGATCAGCCCCAGCATTTT.

This chain links TRBV7-2 with TRBJ2-7; 10 nucleotides line up with TRBD2. The length of the CDR3 is 15 residues. Germline CDR1 reads SGHTA; CDR2 reads FQGNSA. Unmatched junction bases numbered 2, after V lost 1 base and J lost 2 bases. CDR3 coding DNA: TGTGCCAGCAGCTTAGAAACTAGCGGGGCCTACGAGCAGTACTTC. Translated, it gives CASSLETSGAYEQYF.